The source of this T cell receptor beta chain is a study of neoadjuvant anti-PD-1 for oral cavity cancer. Time point described: after neoadjuvant nivolumab, at surgical resection. Patients had newly diagnosed, untreated stage II-IVA oral cavity squamous cell carcinoma. Trimming cost V 6 bases and J 6 bases; bases outside gene matches: 8. CDR1 is SNHLY and CDR2 is FYNNEI in the germline V gene. CDR3 length equals 16 residues. On this clone: Its antigen remains unidentified.

The table came from immunoSEQ multiplex PCR; TCRdb's copy has only in-frame clones and leaves some out. The table includes some 70,000 clones, more than 75% detected once. The study, taken as a whole, reports: Pretreatment Treg/Th17 ratio correlated inversely with post-treatment tumor clonality.

This TCR derives from a person aged 40 to 85 with oral cavity squamous cell carcinoma. The source was PBMCs, collected after nivolumab (anti-PD-1) treatment. This rearrangement joins TRBV2 to TRBJ2-4; 13 nucleotides match TRBD2. CDR3 sequence (DNA): TGTGCCAGCAGAACCGAGACTAGCGGGAGGTTAAACATTCAGTACTTC. Protein: CASRTETSGRLNIQYF.